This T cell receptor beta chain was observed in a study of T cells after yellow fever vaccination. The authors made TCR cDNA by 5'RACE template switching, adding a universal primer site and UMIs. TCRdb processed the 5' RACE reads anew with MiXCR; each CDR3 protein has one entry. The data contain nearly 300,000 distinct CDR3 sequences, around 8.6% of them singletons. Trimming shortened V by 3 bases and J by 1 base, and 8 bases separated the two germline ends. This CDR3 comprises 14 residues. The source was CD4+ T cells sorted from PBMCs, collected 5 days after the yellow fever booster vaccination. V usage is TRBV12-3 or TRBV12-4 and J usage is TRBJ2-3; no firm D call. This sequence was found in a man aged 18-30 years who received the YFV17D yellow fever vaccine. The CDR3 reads CASSFRQGTDTQYF. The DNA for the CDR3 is TGTGCCAGCAGTTTTCGGCAGGGCACAGATACGCAGTATTTT.